Presented here are 18 T cell receptor beta chains from one specimen sequenced in a study of siplizumab effects on memory and regulatory T cells. Clones were sequenced by immunoSEQ multiplex PCR, and TCRdb holds only the in-frame ones, with some missing. The repertoire consists of around 100,000 clones, with roughly nine tenths occurring once and the leading ten covering more than 0.95%. The source material was CD4+ T cells sorted from blood. The receptors were sampled from a human donor in good health.

This clone was seen a few times. The rearrangement uses TRBV6-5 and TRBJ1-5; 7 bases line up with TRBD1. The CDR3 consists of 15 residues. V was clipped by 5 bases and J by 4 bases; unmatched bases: 8. Germline CDR1 and CDR2: MNHEY and SVGAGI. The CDR3 sequence: CASSTQGDRNQPQHF. Written as DNA, the CDR3 is TGTGCCAGCAGTACGCAGGGGGATCGGAATCAGCCCCAGCATTTT.

J is TRBJ2-7 and V is TRBV28, with TRBD1 identical over 12 bases. The CDR3 length is 15 residues. The trim removed 7 bases at V and 4 bases at J, leaving 8 bases unmatched. In germline, CDR1 is MDHEN, CDR2 SYDVKM. CDR3 in DNA: TGTGCCAGCACGGGGACAGGGGGCGTCCCGTACGAGCAGTACTTC. This codes for CASTGTGGVPYEQYF. Filled out from reference TRBV28 and TRBJ2-7, the complete variable domain reads DVKVTQSSRYLVKRTGEKVFLECVQDMDHENMFWYRQDPGLGLRLIYFSYDVKMKEKGDIPEGYSVSREKKERFSLILESASTNQTSMYLCASTGTGGVPYEQYFGPGTRLTVT.

The table lists this clone with a few counts. The rearrangement uses TRBV11-2 and TRBJ2-2; D not certain. The CDR3 is made up of 13 amino acids. The germline V gene has CDR1 SGHAT and CDR2 FQNNGV. The V end lost 4 bases, the J end lost 0 bases, and 3 bases lay between the germline ends. CDR3 in DNA: TGTGCCAGCAGCTACACGAACACCGGGGAGCTGTTTTTT. Its translation is CASSYTNTGELFF.

This chain uses TRBV5-4 with TRBJ2-1; TRBD2 matches at 7 bases. The germline gives CDR1 SGHNT, CDR2 YYREEE (reference sequence). The J segment lost 5 bases and the V segment lost 1 base, leaving 3 bases of the junction unmatched. CDR3 size: 14 residues. The CDR3, as DNA: TGTGCCAGCAGCTTGCCGGGAGGCCACAATGAGCAGTTCTTC. It specifies CASSLPGGHNEQFF.

The chain couples TRBV10-2 to TRBJ2-7; D may correspond to TRBD1 or TRBD2 (5 bases each). The CDR3 is 14 amino acids. The germline V and J ends were trimmed by 0 bases and 2 bases, with 8 bases remaining between them. Germline CDR1 and CDR2: WSHSY and SAAADI. The CDR3 coding sequence is TGCGCCAGCAGTGAGTCCCTGGGGGCCTACGAGCAGTACTTC. Translated, it gives CASSESLGAYEQYF.

The V call is TRBV7-9, the J call TRBJ1-2; 8 bases line up with TRBD1. CDR3 length: 17 amino acids. V dropped 5 bases and J dropped 4; count of bases not matched to a gene: 15. CDR1 and CDR2 (germline): SEHNR, FQNEAQ (reference sequence). CDR3 coding DNA: TGTGCCAGCAGCGGCGTCACAAGGACAGGGATTGTCTATGGCTACACCTTC. It specifies CASSGVTRTGIVYGYTF.

V gene TRBV6-5 combines with J gene TRBJ1-5; D remains unclear. Germline V lookup: CDR1 MNHEY, CDR2 SVGAGI. The CDR3 covers 13 residues. Deletions cut 5 bases from V and 7 bases from J, with 12 bases between. The CDR3 spells CASSADVGQPQHF. Here the CDR3 DNA reads TGTGCCAGCAGTGCCGATGTGGGGCAGCCCCAGCATTTT.

The V gene is TRBV2, the J gene TRBJ1-1; no clear D. The CDR3 extends over 15 amino acids. V lost 6 bases, J lost 1 base, and 15 bases lay in between. The V gene's germline CDR1 is SNHLY and CDR2 FYNNEI. The CDR3 protein is CASRLEAAPNTEAFF. In DNA, the CDR3 is TGTGCCAGCAGGCTTGAGGCGGCGCCGAACACTGAAGCTTTCTTT.

This sequence joins TRBV9 and TRBJ1-3, with D possibly TRBD1 on 6 matching bases. Trimming took off 2 bases at V and 7 bases at J, with 10 bases between the two ends. The CDR3 consists of 13 residues. The germline gives CDR1 SGDLS, CDR2 YYNGEE. CDR3 sequence reads: CASSVTGMNTIYF. The CDR3 DNA follows: TGTGCCAGCAGCGTGACAGGAATGAACACCATATATTTT.

This clone was counted once. V usage is TRBV29-1 and J usage is TRBJ2-3, with 10 bases that match TRBD2. V was clipped by 3 bases and J by 6 bases; unmatched bases: 9. CDR3 length equals 15 residues. CDR1 and CDR2 (germline): SQVTM, ANQGSEA. For the CDR3, the DNA is TGCAGCGTTGAGCCGGAAGCGGGAGGGTCTGATACGCAGTATTTT. Protein product: CSVEPEAGGSDTQYF.

This clone was seen more than once but under ten times. This sequence joins TRBV7-6 and TRBJ1-4; D unclear. V gave up 2 bases and J gave up 3 bases, with 10 bases separating them. Per germline, CDR1 SGHVS and CDR2 FNYEAQ. CDR3 size: 15 residues. CDR3 residues: CASSLKGPSNEKLFF. CDR3 DNA: TGTGCCAGCAGCTTAAAAGGGCCTTCTAATGAAAAACTGTTTTTT.

The V call is TRBV5-4, the J call TRBJ2-7; weak D call: TRBD2 (6 bases). CDR3 length: 14 residues. Germline CDR1 SGHNT, CDR2 YYREEE (reference sequence). V was shortened by 4 bases and J by 5 bases, with 16 bases between the two germline ends. CDR3 protein: CASSPPPGEDEQYF. The DNA for the CDR3 is TGTGCCAGCAGCCCCCCTCCGGGAGAAGACGAGCAGTACTTC.

The gene calls are TRBV28 and TRBJ2-1, with D tentatively TRBD2 (5 bases). Trimming pared 10 bases from V and 10 bases from J, leaving 20 bases between. Germline values: CDR1 MDHEN, CDR2 SYDVKM. The length of the CDR3 is 13 residues. The CDR3 sequence: CATRTRSDGEQFF. CDR3 DNA: TGTGCCACCAGAACTCGTAGCGACGGGGAGCAGTTCTTC.

This clone came up once. The chain employs TRBV5-1 and TRBJ2-1; 8 bases align to TRBD1. Germline V gene lookup returns CDR1 SGHRS and CDR2 YFSETQ. This CDR3 comprises 15 residues. The junction had 17 bases not matched to a gene; V was cut back by 4 bases and J by 14 bases. The CDR3 sequence is CASSIGQGATRVEFF. The CDR3 DNA reads TGCGCCAGCAGCATAGGACAGGGCGCGACTAGGGTTGAGTTCTTC.

This clone was recorded only once. The chain is built from TRBV6-6 and TRBJ2-4, with 9 bases aligning to TRBD1. The germline V gene has CDR1 MNHNY and CDR2 SVGAGI (reference sequence). This CDR3 is built from 16 residues. The V gene end was trimmed by 0 bases and the J gene end by 6 bases; junction bases not matched to a gene: 6. CDR3 nucleotides: TGTGCCAGCAGTTACTCGAGGGACAGGGCGGGAAACATTCAGTACTTC. This sequence encodes CASSYSRDRAGNIQYF.

The chain couples TRBV11-2 to TRBJ2-5; 7 bases line up with TRBD1. Germline V gene sequence: CDR1 SGHAT, CDR2 FQNNGV. The CDR3 totals 16 residues. V was clipped by 0 bases and J by 2 bases; unmatched bases: 6. The CDR3, as DNA: TGTGCCAGCAGCTTAGAAGGGGGCCGCTGGCAAGAGACCCAGTACTTC. Translation gives CASSLEGGRWQETQYF.

The chain has TRBV9 and TRBJ1-1; D is undetermined. The CDR3 has 14 residues. V lost 3 bases and J lost 3, with 12 bases in between. In germline, CDR1 is SGDLS, CDR2 YYNGEE. The DNA for the CDR3 is TGTGCCAGCAGCGCGCTCGGGCAGTACACTGAAGCTTTCTTT. Translating it yields CASSALGQYTEAFF.

This chain uses TRBV19 with TRBJ2-3; 9 nucleotides match TRBD2. Germline V CDR1 and CDR2: LNHDA, SQIVND (reference sequence). V shed 4 bases and J 6 bases; nucleotides not matched to a gene: 5. This CDR3 has 14 residues. This CDR3 reads CASSNSGSGDTQYF. CDR3 nucleotide sequence: TGTGCCAGTAGTAATAGCGGGAGCGGGGATACGCAGTATTTT.